A single sample is the source of the 32 T cell receptor beta chains below, sequenced in a study of control samples from healthy donors and cancer patients. Profiled with immunoSEQ multiplex PCR; TCRdb holds only in-frame clones, not every one. The data contain approximately 160,000 clones, 92% of them seen just once; the ten biggest clones take up approximately 0.7%. Material for sequencing was blood. The receptors shown here come from a woman in her thirties in good health.

V usage is TRBV6-4 and J usage is TRBJ2-2; D is undetermined. The CDR3 consists of 13 residues. The V gene's germline CDR1 is MRHNA and CDR2 SNTAGT. The V end lost 0 bases, the J end lost 4 bases, and 3 bases lay between the germline ends. The CDR3 nucleotides are TGTGCCAGCAGTGACTCGTTCACCGGGGAGCTGTTTTTT. Its translation is CASSDSFTGELFF.

The chain couples TRBV2 to TRBJ2-7; 8 nucleotides agree with TRBD2. Looked up from germline, CDR1 is SNHLY and CDR2 is FYNNEI. The trim removed 10 bases at V and 3 bases at J, leaving 14 bases unmatched. The length of the CDR3 is 15 residues. The CDR3 is CAIKTLRGDGYEQYF. CDR3 nucleotide sequence: TGTGCCATCAAAACCCTGCGGGGGGACGGCTACGAGCAGTACTTC.

This chain's CDR3 is CASSALGFGETQYF. For the CDR3, the DNA is TGTGCCAGCAGTGCTCTGGGGTTTGGAGAGACCCAGTACTTC. V and J are TRBV27 and TRBJ2-5, with unresolved D. V was cut by 5 bases and J by 4 bases, with 14 bases left in between. This CDR3 is built from 14 residues. Germline V CDR1 and CDR2: MNHEY, SMNVEV (reference sequence).

This chain links TRBV28 with TRBJ1-2; D ambiguous. CDR3 length equals 13 residues. Looked up from germline, CDR1 is MDHEN and CDR2 is SYDVKM. V was pared by 4 bases and J by 4 bases, with 10 bases between. The CDR3 sequence is CASSSRILYGYTF. The CDR3 DNA sequence: TGTGCCAGCAGTTCTAGGATTCTCTATGGCTACACCTTC.

The chain carries TRBV4-1 and TRBJ2-1; 7 bases fit TRBD2. V lost 6 bases to trimming and J lost 9 bases; unmatched junction nucleotides: 11. Germline CDR1 and CDR2: MGHRA and YSYEKL. This CDR3 comprises 14 residues. As DNA, the CDR3 is TGCGCCAGCAGTTTGGCGGGAGACGGAAGTGAGCAGTTCTTC. It translates to CASSLAGDGSEQFF.

This clone was observed once. The gene calls are TRBV5-8 and TRBJ1-2; 8 nucleotides line up with TRBD1. CDR3 length: 14 amino acids. Germline V lookup: CDR1 SGHTS, CDR2 YDEGEE. V shed 4 bases and J 4 bases; nucleotides not matched to a gene: 6. CDR3 residues: CASSRDRTSYGYTF. The CDR3 DNA sequence: TGTGCCAGCAGCAGGGACAGGACATCCTATGGCTACACCTTC.

The chain uses TRBV6-4 and TRBJ2-2, with D perhaps TRBD1 (6 bases). The CDR3 consists of 15 residues. Trimming stripped 3 bases from V and 1 base from J, with 9 bases between. Germline assignment: CDR1 MRHNA and CDR2 SNTAGT. The DNA for the CDR3 is TGTGCCAGCAGTGAAGGGGACAAGAACACCGGGGAGCTGTTTTTT. Translating it yields CASSEGDKNTGELFF.

The gene calls are TRBV19 and TRBJ2-7; TRBD1 matches at 11 bases. The V and J ends lost 4 bases and 5 bases, in that order; junction bases with no gene match: 1. This CDR3 has 13 amino acids. Germline V gives CDR1 LNHDA, CDR2 SQIVND (reference sequence). CDR3 DNA: TGTGCCAGTAGTAGGACAGGGGGCAACGAGCAGTACTTC. It specifies CASSRTGGNEQYF.

The chain recombines TRBV18 with TRBJ1-1, with D possibly TRBD1 on 5 matching bases. The CDR3 has 12 residues. Between the trimmed V and J ends, which lost 4 bases and 10 bases, there was a span of 13 bases. Germline values: CDR1 KGHSH, CDR2 LQKENI. This chain's CDR3 is CASSLRGSGAFF. As DNA, the CDR3 is TGTGCCAGCTCACTAAGGGGCAGTGGAGCTTTCTTT.

The gene calls are TRBV29-1 and TRBJ2-7; TRBD2 matches 7 bases. V dropped 2 bases and J dropped 5; count of bases not matched to a gene: 21. This CDR3 is built from 18 residues. Per germline, CDR1 SQVTM and CDR2 ANQGSEA. The CDR3 sequence is CSVETSPGIVGGPHEQYF. The CDR3 DNA is TGCAGCGTTGAAACCAGTCCAGGGATCGTGGGAGGGCCCCACGAGCAGTACTTC.

The chain joins TRBV3-1 (or the pseudogene TRBV3-2) to TRBJ1-2, with unresolved D. In germline, CDR1 is LGHDT, CDR2 YNNKEL (reference sequence). The CDR3 has 12 amino acids. Trimming left V 5 bases short and J 4 bases short, with 8 bases between. The CDR3: CASSLDGYGYTF. The DNA of the CDR3 is TGTGCCAGCAGCTTAGACGGCTATGGCTACACCTTC.

This clone was seen only once. The chain combines TRBV5-1 with TRBJ1-1; the D is unclear. The CDR3 is 14 amino acids. Per the germline V gene, CDR1 is SGHRS and CDR2 is YFSETQ. V was cut by 4 bases and J by 4 bases, with 14 bases left in between. The CDR3 sequence: CASSHYGERTEAFF. CDR3 coding DNA: TGCGCCAGCAGCCACTATGGCGAGCGCACTGAAGCTTTCTTT.

The chain uses TRBV12-3 or TRBV12-4 and TRBJ1-1; D is possibly TRBD1 (5 bases). Trimming shortened V by 7 bases and J by 4 bases, and 13 bases separated the two germline ends. The CDR3 is 13 amino acids. The CDR3 sequence: CASTTLGGTEAFF. Here the CDR3 DNA reads TGTGCCAGCACTACCTTGGGGGGCACTGAAGCTTTCTTT.

The chain joins TRBV10-3 to TRBJ2-1, with 7 positions matching TRBD1. Germline V gene lookup returns CDR1 ENHRY and CDR2 SYGVKD. The length of the CDR3 is 16 residues. V was pared by 5 bases and J by 0 bases, with 7 bases of the junction left unmatched. CDR3 protein: CAISLGTASSYNEQFF. Here the CDR3 DNA reads TGTGCCATCAGTCTAGGGACAGCGAGCTCCTACAATGAGCAGTTCTTC.

The chain is built from TRBV4-3 and TRBJ2-1; D may be TRBD2 (6 bases). Trimming left V 5 bases short and J 1 base short, with 15 bases between. Germline-derived CDR1 and CDR2 are LGHNA and YSLEER. The CDR3 is 16 residues long. Here the CDR3 DNA reads TGCGCCAGCAGCGACCTGAGCGGACTATCCTACAATGAGCAGTTCTTC. Its protein is CASSDLSGLSYNEQFF.

The rearrangement links TRBV4-1 to TRBJ2-1; the D gene is possibly TRBD1 (7 bases). The CDR3 spans 12 residues. The V end lost 4 bases, the J end lost 8 bases, and 9 bases lay between the germline ends. Per the germline V gene, CDR1 is MGHRA and CDR2 is YSYEKL. CDR3 coding DNA: TGCGCCAGCAGCCCCAGGGGGGATGAGCAGTTCTTC. It encodes CASSPRGDEQFF.

The V gene is TRBV10-3, the J gene TRBJ1-2; 8 nucleotides match TRBD1. In germline, CDR1 is ENHRY, CDR2 SYGVKD. The CDR3 extends over 12 amino acids. Trimming took 6 bases from V and 6 from J; bases not matched to a gene: 3. The CDR3 sequence: CAISQTGDGYTF. The CDR3 nucleotides are TGTGCCATCAGCCAGACAGGGGATGGCTACACCTTC.

The chain couples TRBV28 to TRBJ2-3; 9 nucleotides align to TRBD2. In germline, CDR1 is MDHEN, CDR2 SYDVKM. The length of the CDR3 is 16 residues. The V gene end was trimmed by 3 bases and the J gene end by 5 bases; junction bases not matched to a gene: 9. CDR3 region: CASSFTLLAGRDTQYF. Here the CDR3 DNA reads TGTGCCAGCAGTTTTACCCTACTAGCGGGTAGAGATACGCAGTATTTT.

The chain couples TRBV4-1 to TRBJ1-5; 7 bases align to TRBD1. J lost 2 bases, V lost 0 bases, and 1 base had no gene match. Germline CDR1 reads MGHRA; CDR2 reads YSYEKL. The CDR3 totals 15 residues. The CDR3 loop is CASSQDGQGNQPQHF. For the CDR3, the DNA is TGCGCCAGCAGCCAAGATGGACAGGGCAATCAGCCCCAGCATTTT.

This clone appeared once. The chain uses TRBV5-1 and TRBJ1-2, with D perhaps TRBD1 (6 bases). This CDR3 contains 13 residues. V lost 0 bases and J lost 3, with 6 bases in between. Per germline, CDR1 SGHRS and CDR2 YFSETQ. CDR3 loop: CASSLAGDYGYTF. The DNA for the CDR3 is TGCGCCAGCAGCTTGGCAGGGGACTATGGCTACACCTTC. Combining the CDR3 with reference TRBV5-1 and TRBJ1-2 gives the whole variable domain KAGVTQTPRYLIKTRGQQVTLSCSPISGHRSVSWYQQTPGQGLQFLFEYFSETQRNKGNFPGRFSGRQFSNSRSEMNVSTLELGDSALYLCASSLAGDYGYTFGSGTRLTVV.

The CDR3 loop reads CASSYSSQGRLFF. Here the CDR3 DNA reads TGTGCCAGCAGTTACTCGAGCCAGGGAAGGCTGTTTTTT. This chain connects TRBV6-5 to TRBJ1-4, with TRBD1 as a possible D gene (5 bases). The CDR3 has 13 amino acids. With 0 bases removed from V and 14 bases from J, the gap between germline ends came to 13 bases. The germline CDR1 and CDR2 sequences are MNHEY and SVGAGI.

V gene TRBV10-3 combines with J gene TRBJ2-2; unclear D gene. The CDR3 is made up of 11 amino acids. V was pared by 4 bases and J by 5 bases, with 2 bases between. Germline values: CDR1 ENHRY, CDR2 SYGVKD. The CDR3 is CAISGTGELFF. The CDR3 DNA sequence: TGTGCCATCAGTGGAACCGGGGAGCTGTTTTTT.

The genes are TRBV5-1 and TRBJ2-7; D gene uncertain. Germline CDR1 SGHRS, CDR2 YFSETQ. The CDR3 runs to 12 residues. V shed 1 base and J shed 1 base, with 3 bases lying between them. The CDR3 region has the DNA TGCGCCAGCAGCTTGTCTTCCTACGAGCAGTACTTC. Protein: CASSLSSYEQYF.

This clone appeared a few times. Other DNA sequences of this sample code for an identical CDR3. This sequence joins TRBV19 and TRBJ2-2; D ambiguous. CDR3 length equals 11 residues. The V gene lost 7 bases and the J gene lost 5 bases, with 5 bases spanning the gap. Germline CDR1 is LNHDA and CDR2 is SQIVND (reference sequence). The CDR3, as DNA: TGTGCCAGTACCAGGACCGGGGAGCTGTTTTTT. Amino acid sequence: CASTRTGELFF.

The chain carries TRBV5-1 and TRBJ2-7; D may correspond to TRBD1 or TRBD2 (7 bases each). The CDR3 is 14 residues long. With 4 bases removed from V and 0 bases from J, the gap between germline ends came to 11 bases. Germline V gene sequence: CDR1 SGHRS, CDR2 YFSETQ. The CDR3 region is CASSGGDSSYEQYF. CDR3 sequence (DNA): TGCGCCAGCAGCGGGGGGGACAGCTCCTACGAGCAGTACTTC.

J is TRBJ2-5 and V is TRBV9, with TRBD2 identical over 7 bases. The CDR3 contains 15 residues. Germline values: CDR1 SGDLS, CDR2 YYNGEE. Trimming cost V 0 bases and J 5 bases; bases outside gene matches: 7. DNA for the CDR3: TGTGCCAGCAGCGTAGAGGGCGGGAGCAGGGAGACCCAGTACTTC. It translates to CASSVEGGSRETQYF.

V is TRBV1 and J is TRBJ2-2; whether TRBD1, the table's D call, matches the DNA was not checked. TRBV1 is assigned pseudogene status. There are 16 residues in the CDR3. The CDR3 spells CTSSQDPDTNTGELFF. The CDR3, as DNA: TGCACCAGCAGCCAAGATCCGGACACGAACACCGGGGAGCTGTTTTTT.

The V call is TRBV19, the J call TRBJ1-1; D is possibly TRBD1 (5 bases). Germline CDR1 and CDR2: LNHDA and SQIVND (reference sequence). Between the trimmed V and J ends, which lost 7 bases and 5 bases, there was a span of 17 bases. The CDR3 runs to 14 residues. CDR3 protein: CASTPPVGATEAFF. The CDR3 DNA follows: TGTGCCAGTACCCCCCCTGTTGGGGCAACTGAAGCTTTCTTT.

The rearrangement links TRBV6-5 to TRBJ2-7; tentative D call: TRBD2 (6 bases). Trimming removed 9 bases from V and 2 bases from J, with 17 bases in between. CDR3 length: 14 residues. In germline, CDR1 is MNHEY, CDR2 SVGAGI. In DNA form, the CDR3 reads TGTGCCAGTCGGGGGACGGGTTGGGCCTACGAGCAGTACTTC. It codes for CASRGTGWAYEQYF.

A note on this clone: The DNA is left out, because the CDR3 cannot be placed on it with certainty; the CDR3 is given as TCRdb lists it. The gene calls are TRBV21-1 and TRBJ2-1; the table's D call of TRBD1 was not tested on the DNA. TRBV21-1 is labeled a pseudogene. The CDR3 is 17 amino acids in total, end residues counted. The CDR3 loop is CASSKVAQGARRDEQFF.

The CDR3 spells CASGLLGLADQETQYF. In DNA, the CDR3 is TGTGCCAGCGGACTACTGGGATTAGCGGATCAAGAGACCCAGTACTTC. The chain has TRBV5-4 and TRBJ2-5; TRBD2 might be the D (6 bases). CDR1 and CDR2 from the germline V gene are SGHNT and YYREEE (reference sequence). V was shortened by 7 bases and J by 2 bases, with 21 bases between the two germline ends. The CDR3 is 16 amino acids. Full variable domain (remainder filled in from reference TRBV5-4 and TRBJ2-5): ETGVTQSPTHLIKTRGQQVTLRCSSQSGHNTVSWYQQALGQGPQFIFQYYREEENGRGNFPPRFSGLQFPNYSSELNVNALELDDSALYLCASGLLGLADQETQYFGPGTRLLVL.

J is TRBJ1-2 and V is TRBV10-3; tentatively, D is TRBD1 (5 bases). V dropped 6 bases and J dropped 8 bases, with 13 bases sitting between them. Germline lookup yields CDR1 ENHRY and CDR2 SYGVKD. The CDR3 is 12 amino acids. The CDR3 spells CAISPQGDGYTF. The CDR3 nucleotides read TGTGCCATCAGCCCCCAGGGCGACGGCTACACCTTC.